These T cell receptor beta chains were read from a single sample in a study of blood T cell repertoires in COVID-19. The protocol was immunoSEQ multiplex PCR, while the TCRdb copy is restricted to in-frame clones and leaves out a portion. The table shows about 300,000 clones, with less than 85% occurring only once. The sequenced material came from PBMCs or T cells enriched from blood (not recorded which). The receptors were sampled from a woman between 45 and 60 years old who had recovered from COVID-19. Both conserved end residues are part of each CDR3. Fields, in order: D gene, V gene, J gene, clone size, CDR3 DNA, CDR3 protein. D genes are given only for firm matches. For some rows the clone size is stated as once, few or many, or as a class when expanded; others skip it.

-,TRBV7-2,TRBJ1-3,once,TGTGCCAGCAGCTTATTAGGAAACACCATATATTTT,CASSLLGNTIYF
TRBD1,TRBV3-1/TRBV3-2,TRBJ2-1,-,TGTGCCAGCAGCCAGCGGACAGGGATGAATGAGCAGTTCTTC,CASSQRTGMNEQFF
TRBD1,TRBV24-1,TRBJ2-2,-,TGTGCCACCAGTGATGGGGGACAGGGGACCGGGGAGCTGTTTTTT,CATSDGGQGTGELFF
TRBD1,TRBV4-2,TRBJ2-2,-,TGTGCCAGCAGCCACACCGGGACAGAGAACACCGGGGAGCTGTTTTTT,CASSHTGTENTGELFF
TRBD1,TRBV3-1/TRBV3-2,TRBJ2-1,-,TGTGCCAGCAGTATGACCGGGACAGGGGGCCTCAATGAGCAGTTCTTC,CASSMTGTGGLNEQFF
-,TRBV12-3/TRBV12-4,TRBJ1-2,-,TGTGCCAGCATCTCAGGGAACTATGGCTACACCTTC,CASISGNYGYTF
-,TRBV9,TRBJ1-4,-,TGTGCCAGCAGCGTAGATTTCGCGGGAAAACTGTTTTTT,CASSVDFAGKLFF
TRBD1,TRBV5-1,TRBJ1-4,-,TGCGCCAGCAGCTCACAGGGGCTTCGAGAAAAACTGTTTTTT,CASSSQGLREKLFF
TRBD1,TRBV2,TRBJ1-4,-,TGTGCCAGCAGTGAACAGGGGGCTGGAGAAAAACTGTTTTTT,CASSEQGAGEKLFF
TRBD2,TRBV19,TRBJ2-7,-,TGTGCCAGTAGGAATAGGACTAGCGGGACCTACGAGCAGTACTTC,CASRNRTSGTYEQYF
TRBD1,TRBV30,TRBJ2-3,-,TGTGCCTGGAGGAGCTCCTACGACAGGGTCATAGGAGATACGCAGTATTTT,CAWRSSYDRVIGDTQYF
-,TRBV19,TRBJ1-1,once,TGTGCCAGTAGGGCAGGGCCGAACACTGAAGCTTTCTTT,CASRAGPNTEAFF
TRBD1,TRBV9,TRBJ1-3,-,TGTGCCAGCAGCGTAGACTCGCCGGGACAGGGTAGGGGAAACACCATATATTTT,CASSVDSPGQGRGNTIYF
TRBD2,TRBV5-1,TRBJ2-5,once,TGCGCCAGCAGCTCTAGCGGGAGATTTGAGACCCAGTACTTC,CASSSSGRFETQYF
-,TRBV2,TRBJ1-2,-,TGTGCCAGCAGCAGGGAGGGGTATGGCTACACCTTC,CASSREGYGYTF
TRBD1,TRBV5-1,TRBJ1-1,-,TGCGCCAGCAGCTCCGACAGGGGGATCACTGAAGCTTTCTTT,CASSSDRGITEAFF
TRBD1,TRBV7-3,TRBJ2-1,-,TGTGCCAGCAGTGATTTAGGCAGGGGGAATGAGCAGTTCTTC,CASSDLGRGNEQFF
TRBD1,TRBV7-2,TRBJ1-5,once,TGTGCCAGCAGCCGGCCGACGGGACAGGAGGTCTCCAATCAGCCCCAGCATTTT,CASSRPTGQEVSNQPQHF
TRBD1,TRBV29-1,TRBJ2-3,-,TGCAGCGTTGGCGGACAGGGGTATGGTACAGATACGCAGTATTTT,CSVGGQGYGTDTQYF
TRBD1,TRBV6-1,TRBJ1-1,-,TGTGCCAGCAGTGAAGGGCAGGGGGCTTTTATTTTCTTT,CASSEGQGAFIFF
-,TRBV6-1,TRBJ1-3,-,TGTGCCAGCAGTGAAACCTGGATCGGGGACACCATATATTTT,CASSETWIGDTIYF
-,TRBV4-1,TRBJ2-3,-,TGCGCCAGCAGCCAAGATCCAGGGTCAGATACGCAGTATTTT,CASSQDPGSDTQYF
TRBD1,TRBV10-3,TRBJ1-3,-,TGTGCCATCAGGGGACAGGTGACCTCTGGAAACACCATATATTTT,CAIRGQVTSGNTIYF
-,TRBV5-1,TRBJ1-2,-,TGCGCCAGCAGCTTGGACGGGGATAACTATGGCTACACCTTC,CASSLDGDNYGYTF
-,TRBV2,TRBJ2-2,-,TGTGCCAGCAGTCGACAAAACACTGGGACCGGGGAGCTGTTTTTT,CASSRQNTGTGELFF
-,TRBV12-3/TRBV12-4,TRBJ1-2,-,TGTGCCAGCAGTTTTCAGGGGAGCTATGGCTACACCTTC,CASSFQGSYGYTF
TRBD1,TRBV18,TRBJ1-4,few,TGTGCCAGCTCACCGCAGGGGGTTAATGAAAAACTGTTTTTT,CASSPQGVNEKLFF
-,TRBV19,TRBJ1-5,-,TGTGCCACTTCACCCTCCCCCGGGTTGAATCAGCCCCAGCATTTT,CATSPSPGLNQPQHF
-,TRBV2,TRBJ2-7,-,TGTGCCAGCAGACCCCGACAGGCCGTGGGGGAGCAGTACTTC,CASRPRQAVGEQYF
-,TRBV21-1,TRBJ2-2,-,TGTGCCAGCAGCATGACAACGCCCCTATACACCGGGGAGCTGTTTTTT,CASSMTTPLYTGELFF
-,TRBV5-4,TRBJ2-1,-,TGTGCCAGCAGCCTACCTATTAGCCGCAATGAGCAGTTCTTC,CASSLPISRNEQFF
-,TRBV27,TRBJ2-5,-,TGTGCCAGCAGTTTATTGACTGAGTACCAAGAGACCCAGTACTTC,CASSLLTEYQETQYF
TRBD1,TRBV11-1,TRBJ1-2,-,TGTGCCAGCAGTCCACAGGGGGCGTTTGACTACACCTTC,CASSPQGAFDYTF